One sample yielded the 24 T cell receptor beta chains listed below, sequenced in a study of read filtering for tumor transcriptome and immune sequencing. The library was built from roughly 400 ng RNA with molecular barcoded adaptors for alpha/delta and beta/gamma chains. MiXCR, applied by TCRdb to the reads, yields one record per CDR3 protein. This table holds fewer than 25,000 distinct CDR3 sequences, 22% found once. The sequencing input was a population of CD138-negative cells sorted from bone marrow. Receptors originate from a donor aged 40 or over with multiple myeloma.

The CDR3 DNA is TGTGCCAGCAGTTACTCCTACAGGGACCAAGAGACCCAGTACTTC. It codes for CASSYSYRDQETQYF. The chain employs TRBV6-5 and TRBJ2-5; D is perhaps TRBD1 (6 bases). The germline V gene encodes CDR1 MNHEY and CDR2 SVGAGI. Between the trimmed V and J ends, which lost 0 bases and 0 bases, there was a span of 8 bases. This CDR3 is 15 amino acids long.

Of note for this clonotype: A clone one base away is much larger, so this may be a read error. This likely comes from a read error, as the CDR3 has no conserved phenylalanine or tryptophan at its end. The V gene is TRBV10-2, the J gene TRBJ1-6; D is unclear. This CDR3 is 13 amino acids long. Per germline, CDR1 WSHSY and CDR2 SAAADI. The V gene lost 8 bases and the J gene lost 8 bases, with 13 bases spanning the gap. This CDR3 reads CASRASGDSPLHS. The CDR3 nucleotides are TGCGCCAGCCGGGCCTCCGGGGATTCACCCCTCCACTCT.

The genes are TRBV6-6 and TRBJ2-3; TRBD2 matches 7 bases. CDR1 is MNHNY and CDR2 is SVGAGI in the germline V gene (reference sequence). J lost 2 bases, V lost 7 bases, and 6 bases had no gene match. There are 14 residues in the CDR3. The CDR3 sequence is CASKYSGDTDTQYF. The CDR3 nucleotides are TGTGCCAGCAAGTACAGCGGGGACACAGATACGCAGTATTTT.

This clonotype was seen at least ten times. The chain couples TRBV7-8 to TRBJ2-4; the D is unclear. CDR1 and CDR2 (germline): SGHVS, FQNEAQ. V dropped 5 bases and J dropped 0 bases, with 11 bases sitting between them. The CDR3 runs to 15 residues. CDR3 sequence: CASSLPILAKNIQYF. The CDR3 DNA sequence: TGTGCCAGCAGCCTCCCTATACTAGCCAAAAACATTCAGTACTTC.

This clonotype was found many times. J is TRBJ2-2 and V is TRBV2; TRBD1 or TRBD2 may be the D gene (5 bases each). The CDR3 contains 15 residues. Germline CDR1 is SNHLY and CDR2 is FYNNEI. The germline V and J ends were trimmed by 2 bases and 3 bases, with 10 bases remaining between them. CDR3 region: CASSETGADTGELFF. In nucleotides, the CDR3 is TGTGCCAGCAGTGAAACCGGGGCCGACACCGGGGAGCTGTTTTTT.

In this sample, this clonotype turned up a few times. The chain links TRBV12-5 to TRBJ2-5; D perhaps matches TRBD1 (6 bases). V dropped 5 bases and J dropped 5 bases, with 15 bases sitting between them. Germline V gene data show CDR1 as LGHNT and CDR2 as FRNRAP. The length of the CDR3 is 14 residues. CDR3 amino acids: CASGVQGIIETQYF. The CDR3, as DNA: TGTGCTAGTGGTGTACAGGGTATTATCGAGACCCAGTACTTC.

As to this clonotype: Since a much larger clone is just one base distant, this may be a read error. The chain is built from TRBV20-1 and TRBJ1-2; 8 bases map to TRBD1. In germline, CDR1 is DFQATT, CDR2 SNEGSKA (reference sequence). The CDR3 contains 14 residues. V shed 5 bases and J 6 bases; nucleotides not matched to a gene: 11. The CDR3, as DNA: TGCAGTGCTTGTACGGACAGGGCCGGCGATGGCTACACCTTC. Translated: CSACTDRAGDGYTF.

This clonotype was seen many times. V and J are TRBV7-9 and TRBJ2-3, with D possibly TRBD2 on 7 matching bases. CDR3 length equals 17 residues. Germline-derived CDR1 and CDR2 are SEHNR and FQNEAQ (reference sequence). Trimming left V 5 bases short and J 0 bases short, with 18 bases between. The CDR3 sequence: CASSLFGGGLSTDTQYF. CDR3 DNA sequence: TGTGCCAGCAGCCTTTTCGGCGGGGGCTTAAGCACAGATACGCAGTATTTT.

There are many counts of this clonotype. This chain joins TRBV10-3 and TRBJ2-3; D is perhaps TRBD2 (7 bases). This CDR3 region has 17 residues. Germline V lookup: CDR1 ENHRY, CDR2 SYGVKD. V shed 4 bases and J shed 6 bases, with 23 bases lying between them. CDR3 nucleotides: TGTGCCATCAGTGTATCTCGACGGGGGGCCGGGGAGGATACGCAGTATTTT. Its translation: CAISVSRRGAGEDTQYF.

With regard to this clonotype: A much bigger clone sits one base away, suggesting this may be a read error. The V and J genes are TRBV2 and TRBJ2-3, with D perhaps matching TRBD1 (6 bases). Germline lookup yields CDR1 SNHLY and CDR2 FYNNEI. The CDR3 loop spans 12 amino acids. This chain's CDR3 is CASSEGPWGQNF. The CDR3 DNA reads TGTGCCAGCAGTGAAGGGCCCTGGGGGCAGAATTTT.

The sample holds many counts of this clonotype. This sequence joins TRBV7-2 and TRBJ2-2, with unresolved D. V shed 3 bases and J shed 6 bases, with 8 bases lying between them. This CDR3 region has 13 residues. In germline, CDR1 is SGHTA, CDR2 FQGNSA. The CDR3 protein is CASSLYLAGELFF. Written as DNA, the CDR3 is TGTGCCAGCAGCTTGTATTTGGCCGGGGAGCTGTTTTTT.

This clonotype has at least ten counts. The junction does not match germline at one end; this may be a read error. The V and J genes are TRBV11-2 and TRBJ2-6, with D possibly being TRBD1 (5 bases). Germline V CDR1 and CDR2: SGHAT, FQNNGV. This CDR3 has 15 residues. The CDR3 nucleotides read TGTGCCAGCAGCCTATCTCCCTTTGGGGCCAACGTCCCGACTTTC. This sequence encodes CASSLSPFGANVPTF.

This clonotype was seen a few times. The chain employs TRBV3-1 and TRBJ2-3; D is ambiguous. The CDR3 runs 15 residues. V lost 0 bases and J 5 bases, leaving 12 bases between the germline ends. CDR1 and CDR2 (germline): LGHDT, YNNKEL (reference sequence). DNA for the CDR3: TGTGCCAGCAGCCAAGATCGGATAGGGCGAGATACGCAGTATTTT. It yields the protein CASSQDRIGRDTQYF.

The chain recombines TRBV20-1 with TRBJ2-7; 9 positions match TRBD1. J gave up 5 bases and V 5 bases, and 4 bases lay outside the gene matches. Looked up from germline, CDR1 is DFQATT and CDR2 is SNEGSKA (reference sequence). The CDR3 runs 12 residues. The CDR3 reads CSASRTGDEQYF. CDR3 in DNA: TGCAGTGCTTCGCGGACAGGGGACGAGCAGTACTTC.

This clonotype was recorded many times. The chain employs TRBV20-1 and TRBJ2-5; D call uncertain. V lost 1 base and J 2 bases, leaving 20 bases between the germline ends. The CDR3 length is 17 residues. CDR1 and CDR2 from the germline V gene are DFQATT and SNEGSKA (reference sequence). The CDR3 bases are TGCAGTGCTAGAGCCTACCCCCTGAGAGAAGAACAAGAGACCCAGTACTTC. It is translated as CSARAYPLREEQETQYF.

This clonotype was detected once. With a much larger clone just one base away, this may be a read error. The rearrangement links TRBV7-2 to TRBJ2-5, with D perhaps being TRBD1 or TRBD2 (6 bases each). This CDR3 is built from 13 residues. V lost 5 bases to trimming and J lost 5 bases, with 12 bases between them. The germline V gene has CDR1 SGHTA and CDR2 FQGNSA. DNA for the CDR3: TGTGCCAGCAGCAAGGGGGGCCTGGAGACCCAGTACTTC. This encodes CASSKGGLETQYF.

This clonotype was seen ten or more times. The rearrangement joins TRBV20-1 to TRBJ1-6; 9 bases are shared with TRBD1. The germline V gene encodes CDR1 DFQATT and CDR2 SNEGSKA (reference sequence). The CDR3 sequence is 18 residues long. Losses at the gene ends were 1 base for V and 0 bases for J; bases not matched to a gene: 7. This CDR3 is CSARGGQGYSSYNSPLHF. CDR3 DNA sequence: TGCAGTGCTAGAGGGGGACAGGGATACAGCTCCTATAATTCACCCCTCCACTTT.

The chain recombines TRBV4-1 with TRBJ2-4, with 8 bases identical to TRBD2. J lost 3 bases, V lost 0 bases, and 4 bases had no gene match. The CDR3 has 16 residues. Per germline, CDR1 MGHRA and CDR2 YSYEKL. The CDR3, as DNA: TGCGCCAGCAGCCAAGACAGGAGCGGGGGCAAAAACATTCAGTACTTC. This translates into CASSQDRSGGKNIQYF.

V usage is TRBV7-2 and J usage is TRBJ1-2; tentatively, D is TRBD1 (5 bases). Germline CDR1 reads SGHTA; CDR2 reads FQGNSA. The V gene lost 5 bases and the J gene lost 2 bases, with 12 bases spanning the gap. This CDR3 has 14 amino acids. In nucleotides, the CDR3 is TGTGCCAGCAGCCTTCAGAGACAGAACTATGGCTACACCTTC. It is translated as CASSLQRQNYGYTF. The full variable domain, rest sourced from reference TRBV7-2 and TRBJ1-2, is GAGVSQSPSNKVTEKGKDVELRCDPISGHTALYWYRQSLGQGLEFLIYFQGNSAPDKSGLPSDRFSAERTGGSVSTLTIQRTQQEDSAVYLCASSLQRQNYGYTFGSGTRLTVV.

The rearrangement joins TRBV2 to TRBJ2-5; perhaps TRBD1 as D (7 bases). Trimming pared 7 bases from V and 0 bases from J, leaving 15 bases between. Germline V CDR1 and CDR2: SNHLY, FYNNEI. The CDR3 has 15 amino acids. The CDR3 sequence: CASNAGGSYQETQYF. For the CDR3, the DNA is TGTGCCAGCAACGCAGGGGGGAGCTACCAAGAGACCCAGTACTTC.

This clonotype was seen at least ten times. J is TRBJ2-1 and V is TRBV5-1, with TRBD2 identical over 8 bases. Germline V gene lookup returns CDR1 SGHRS and CDR2 YFSETQ. This CDR3 has 16 amino acids. Losses at the gene ends were 2 bases for V and 2 bases for J; bases not matched to a gene: 6. CDR3 sequence (DNA): TGCGCCAGCAGCTTCTCCGGGGGGGACGCCTACAATGAGCAGTTCTTC. It specifies CASSFSGGDAYNEQFF.

Regarding this clonotype: The junction does not match germline at one end; this may be a read error. CDR3 DNA: TGTGTCAGCAGTTTATTGTCCGCCTGCAATGAGCAGTTCTTC. It encodes CVSSLLSACNEQFF. This chain uses TRBV27 with TRBJ2-1; no reliable D call. The CDR3 is made up of 14 amino acids. CDR1 MNHEY and CDR2 SMNVEV come from the germline V gene (reference sequence).

This clonotype showed up many times. The chain has TRBV20-1 and TRBJ2-7; 8 nucleotides agree with TRBD1. The germline V gene encodes CDR1 DFQATT and CDR2 SNEGSKA (reference sequence). This CDR3 region has 15 residues. V trimming: 0 bases; J trimming: 3 bases; junction bases outside the gene matches: 7. CDR3 sequence (DNA): TGCAGTGCTAGAGATTTGGACAGGGTTAACTACGAGCAGTACTTC. Encoded protein: CSARDLDRVNYEQYF.

This clonotype has ten or more counts. The genes are TRBV27 and TRBJ2-3; D gene uncertain. Trimming shortened V by 1 base and J by 2 bases, and 13 bases separated the two germline ends. From germline, CDR1 is MNHEY and CDR2 SMNVEV (reference sequence). CDR3 size: 16 residues. The DNA for the CDR3 is TGTGCCAGCAGTTTATTCCCAAGACCTTACACAGATACGCAGTATTTT. Protein sequence: CASSLFPRPYTDTQYF.